These 14 T cell receptor beta chains came from one sample sequenced in a study of cytomegalovirus exposure and HLA in healthy donors. PCR was performed using 60 Vbeta and 13 Jbeta primers. Produced via immunoSEQ multiplex PCR; TCRdb's table is partial and in-frame only. Of some 130,000 clones listed, roughly 70% were seen once; the top ten hold over 6.5%. The sample taken for sequencing was PBMCs. The origin of the receptors is a man younger than 45 in good health and CMV-seronegative.

This clone was recorded a few times. The V and J genes are TRBV28 and TRBJ1-5; tentatively, D is TRBD1 (6 bases). Germline assignment: CDR1 MDHEN and CDR2 SYDVKM. The CDR3 is made up of 14 amino acids. V was clipped by 5 bases and J by 2 bases, with 10 bases between them. The CDR3 here is CASSPRQGNQPQHF. CDR3 sequence (DNA): TGTGCCAGCAGTCCCCGACAGGGCAATCAGCCCCAGCATTTT. Full variable domain (rest looked up from reference TRBV28 and TRBJ1-5): DVKVTQSSRYLVKRTGEKVFLECVQDMDHENMFWYRQDPGLGLRLIYFSYDVKMKEKGDIPEGYSVSREKKERFSLILESASTNQTSMYLCASSPRQGNQPQHFGDGTRLSIL.

The chain has TRBV4-1 and TRBJ2-3; D possibly corresponds to TRBD1 (5 bases). Germline V CDR1 and CDR2: MGHRA, YSYEKL. The CDR3 consists of 15 residues. V was pared by 0 bases and J by 6 bases, with 13 bases between. The CDR3 is CASSQEKIAGDTQYF. CDR3 DNA: TGCGCCAGCAGCCAAGAGAAGATAGCAGGGGATACGCAGTATTTT.

As DNA, the CDR3 is TGTGCCAGCAGCTCCAGACAGTACAATGAGCAGTTCTTC. Translation: CASSSRQYNEQFF. V is TRBV7-2 and J is TRBJ2-1, with D perhaps TRBD1 (5 bases). The V end was cut by 4 bases, the J end by 4 bases, with 8 bases between. Germline V gives CDR1 SGHTA, CDR2 FQGNSA. This CDR3 is built from 13 residues.

The V and J genes are TRBV7-9 and TRBJ2-7; 9 bases match TRBD1. The CDR3 runs 14 residues. After removal of 1 base from V and 6 bases from J, the junction contained 4 bases not matched to a gene. Germline V gives CDR1 SEHNR, CDR2 FQNEAQ (reference sequence). CDR3 sequence: CASSLVGTGSEQYF. DNA for the CDR3: TGTGCCAGCAGCTTAGTCGGGACAGGGAGCGAGCAGTACTTC.

In its sample, this clone was seen a few times. This rearrangement joins TRBV7-2 to TRBJ1-6; 9 bases fit TRBD1. The V gene's germline CDR1 is SGHTA and CDR2 FQGNSA. The V and J ends lost 6 bases and 3 bases, in that order; junction bases with no gene match: 0. This CDR3 is 14 amino acids long. CDR3 residues: CASRGQGYNSPLHF. The CDR3 DNA follows: TGTGCCAGCAGGGGACAGGGCTATAATTCACCCCTCCACTTT.

The chain employs TRBV11-3 and TRBJ2-1, with D possibly TRBD1 on 6 matching bases. Trimming took 1 base from V and 3 from J, leaving 13 bases between them. The CDR3 sequence is 16 residues long. Germline V gene lookup returns CDR1 SGHNT and CDR2 YENEEA. CDR3 in DNA: TGTGCCAGCAGCTTAGGAGGGGGACCGGACTACAATGAGCAGTTCTTC. It yields the protein CASSLGGGPDYNEQFF. The complete variable domain, with remaining parts taken from reference TRBV11-3 and TRBJ2-1, reads EAGVVQSPRYKIIEKKQPVAFWCNPISGHNTLYWYLQNLGQGPELLIRYENEEAVDDSQLPKDRFSAERLKGVDSTLKIQPAELGDSAVYLCASSLGGGPDYNEQFFGPGTRLTVL.

The chain couples TRBV4-2 to TRBJ2-5; TRBD1 might be the D (5 bases). CDR1 and CDR2 (germline): LGHNA, YNFKEQ. V dropped 0 bases and J dropped 7 bases, with 18 bases sitting between them. The CDR3 runs to 16 residues. CDR3 amino acids: CASSQDQGAPSLTQYF. The DNA for the CDR3 is TGTGCCAGCAGCCAAGACCAGGGCGCCCCCTCCCTGACCCAGTACTTC.

The chain recombines TRBV6-1 with TRBJ2-5; D gene ambiguous. The DNA end is a closer match to TRBJ2-7, so the J assignment may be wrong. Germline CDR1 and CDR2: MNHNS and SASEGT. The CDR3 contains 13 residues. Written as DNA, the CDR3 is TGTGCCAGCAGTGAGTATCAGGTCTACGAGCAGTACTTC. Encoded protein: CASSEYQVYEQYF.

V is TRBV4-2 and J is TRBJ1-5; possible D gene TRBD1, 5 bases. The CDR3 loop spans 16 amino acids. The V end lost 2 bases, the J end lost 0 bases, and 11 bases lay between the germline ends. Looked up from germline, CDR1 is LGHNA and CDR2 is YNFKEQ. The CDR3 protein is CASSQKVGVSNQPQHF. The CDR3 nucleotides are TGTGCCAGCAGCCAAAAGGTAGGGGTTAGCAATCAGCCCCAGCATTTT.

This clone was picked up a small number of times. The gene calls are TRBV2 and TRBJ1-1; D possibly corresponds to TRBD1 (5 bases). Germline CDR1 and CDR2: SNHLY and FYNNEI. V dropped 2 bases and J dropped 5 bases, with 9 bases sitting between them. The CDR3 length is 13 residues. The CDR3 region is CASSELRGTEAFF. CDR3 DNA: TGTGCCAGCAGTGAACTTCGGGGGACTGAAGCTTTCTTT.

This clone was detected a few times. The CDR3: CASSIGGTSGYEQYF. CDR3 DNA sequence: TGTGCCAGTAGTATAGGGGGGACTAGCGGCTACGAGCAGTACTTC. The chain combines TRBV19 with TRBJ2-7; 11 bases align to TRBD2. CDR3 size: 15 residues. Losses at the gene ends were 1 base for V and 3 bases for J; bases not matched to a gene: 2. Germline-derived CDR1 and CDR2 are LNHDA and SQIVND (reference sequence). The variable domain in full, completed from reference TRBV19 and TRBJ2-7, reads DGGITQSPKYLFRKEGQNVTLSCEQNLNHDAMYWYRQDPGQGLRLIYYSQIVNDFQKGDIAEGYSVSREKKESFPLTVTSAQKNPTAFYLCASSIGGTSGYEQYFGPGTRLTVT.

This chain uses TRBV6-1 with TRBJ1-2; perhaps TRBD1 as D (5 bases). CDR1 and CDR2 from the germline V gene are MNHNS and SASEGT. CDR3 length: 14 residues. Trimming took 6 bases from V and 6 from J, leaving 17 bases between them. CDR3 residues: CASSPKLRAHGYTF. CDR3 DNA: TGTGCCAGCAGCCCAAAGCTCAGGGCCCATGGCTACACCTTC.

The chain couples TRBV6-1 to TRBJ1-1; tentative D call: TRBD1 (6 bases). Trimming removed 4 bases at V and 1 base at J, with 16 bases between. Germline loops: CDR1 MNHNS, CDR2 SASEGT. CDR3 length: 16 amino acids. The CDR3 loop reads CASSAGWGGENTEAFF. In DNA, the CDR3 is TGTGCCAGCAGTGCCGGTTGGGGGGGCGAGAACACTGAAGCTTTCTTT.

The V and J genes are TRBV19 and TRBJ2-5; tentatively, D is TRBD2 (6 bases). CDR1 is LNHDA and CDR2 is SQIVND in the germline V gene (reference sequence). The ends were cut back, 5 bases at V and 5 bases at J, with 18 bases in the middle. There are 15 residues in the CDR3. Written as DNA, the CDR3 is TGTGCCAGTAGTCCCACTGCGGGGATCTTGGAGACCCAGTACTTC. This encodes CASSPTAGILETQYF.